A single sample gave rise to the 20 T cell receptor beta chains below, sequenced in a study of blood T cell repertoires in COVID-19. Repertoires were generated with immunoSEQ multiplex PCR, while TCRdb's copy carries only in-frame clones and drops some. The sample contains more than 300,000 clones, more than 90% of which appear only once. The sequencing input was PBMCs or T cells enriched from blood (not recorded which). The receptors were gathered from a woman aged 30 to 39 who had been exposed to COVID-19.

This chain joins TRBV19 and TRBJ1-2; 7 nucleotides line up with TRBD1. CDR3 length: 14 residues. Germline trimming cut 7 bases from V and 12 bases from J; bases unmatched to any gene: 17. Germline V CDR1 and CDR2: LNHDA, SQIVND (reference sequence). CDR3 in DNA: TGTGCCAGTAAAAAACAAACCTCGGACAGGATAGACACCTTC. Residues: CASKKQTSDRIDTF.

The J gene is TRBJ1-5, the V gene TRBV5-1; D might be TRBD1 (5 bases). This CDR3 region has 17 residues. The V gene lost 0 bases and the J gene lost 5 bases, with 18 bases spanning the gap. CDR1 is SGHRS, CDR2 YFSETQ, per germline. CDR3 DNA: TGCGCCAGCAGCTTGGCCGTGATCCCCAGGGTTCATCAGCCCCAGCATTTT. This encodes CASSLAVIPRVHQPQHF.

This chain joins TRBV29-1 and TRBJ2-5, with a possible D match to TRBD1 (5 bases). Per the germline V gene, CDR1 is SQVTM and CDR2 is ANQGSEA. Deletions cut 3 bases from V and 6 bases from J, with 8 bases between. CDR3 length: 11 residues. CDR3 sequence (DNA): TGCAGCGTTGAGTGGGGCAAGACCCAGTACTTC. Protein product: CSVEWGKTQYF.

The chain is built from TRBV10-3 and TRBJ1-1, with TRBD1 as a possible D gene (6 bases). Per the germline V gene, CDR1 is ENHRY and CDR2 is SYGVKD. The V end was cut by 7 bases, the J end by 0 bases, with 12 bases between. The CDR3 is 14 amino acids. CDR3 sequence reads: CAITLQGMNTEAFF. CDR3 DNA: TGTGCCATCACCCTACAGGGAATGAACACTGAAGCTTTCTTT.

This chain joins TRBV6-6 and TRBJ1-1, with 7 bases identical to TRBD1. V lost 2 bases and J lost 4; bases outside the gene matches: 4. From germline, CDR1 is MNHNY and CDR2 SVGAGI (reference sequence). This CDR3 comprises 14 residues. The CDR3 sequence is CASSYPGQITEAFF. CDR3 bases: TGTGCCAGCAGTTACCCGGGACAGATCACTGAAGCTTTCTTT.

Here the CDR3 reads CASSIQGPSSNQPQHF. DNA of the CDR3: TGTGCCAGCTCAATTCAGGGTCCCTCTAGCAATCAGCCCCAGCATTTT. The chain couples TRBV18 to TRBJ1-5; D is possibly TRBD1 (5 bases). The V end lost 5 bases, the J end lost 0 bases, and 14 bases lay between the germline ends. The CDR3 is made up of 16 amino acids. Germline assignment: CDR1 KGHSH and CDR2 LQKENI.

This clone appeared a single time. V and J are TRBV5-1 and TRBJ2-1; D gene ambiguous. The CDR3 contains 15 residues. V lost 0 bases to trimming and J lost 0 bases, with 7 bases between them. In germline, CDR1 is SGHRS, CDR2 YFSETQ. In DNA, the CDR3 is TGCGCCAGCAGCTTGGGGCGGCCCTCCTACAATGAGCAGTTCTTC. Translation: CASSLGRPSYNEQFF.

This clone has just one count. The chain has TRBV3-1 (or the pseudogene TRBV3-2) and TRBJ2-7; tentative D call: TRBD2 (5 bases). V gave up 2 bases and J gave up 9 bases, with 17 bases separating them. The germline gives CDR1 LGHDT, CDR2 YNNKEL (reference sequence). This CDR3 comprises 14 residues. CDR3 sequence (DNA): TGTGCCAGCAGCCAATCCCAGGACTCCCTTAGGCAGTACTTC. This encodes CASSQSQDSLRQYF.

This clone has just one count. The V gene is TRBV12-3 or TRBV12-4, the J gene TRBJ1-1; TRBD1 agrees at 9 bases. The ends lost 4 bases at V and 9 bases at J; junction bases unmatched: 6. This CDR3 comprises 13 residues. CDR3 in amino acids: CASSSWGQGQAFF. The CDR3 nucleotides are TGTGCCAGCAGTTCGTGGGGACAGGGACAAGCTTTCTTT.

V gene TRBV10-3 combines with J gene TRBJ2-7, with TRBD1 matching over 7 bases. CDR1 ENHRY and CDR2 SYGVKD come from the germline V gene. The J segment lost 5 bases and the V segment lost 4 bases, leaving 5 bases of the junction unmatched. CDR3 length equals 13 residues. DNA of the CDR3: TGTGCCATCAGTGTCGAGACAGGGAACGAGCAGTACTTC. As protein: CAISVETGNEQYF.

J is TRBJ2-7 and V is TRBV5-1, with a weak D call TRBD1 (5 bases). With 4 bases removed from V and 2 bases from J, the gap between germline ends came to 22 bases. CDR1 SGHRS and CDR2 YFSETQ come from the germline V gene. CDR3 length equals 17 residues. As DNA, the CDR3 is TGCGCCAGCAGCCTGGGGCCGGCCGGCCGAGGCACCTACGAGCAGTACTTC. Amino acid sequence: CASSLGPAGRGTYEQYF.

The J gene is TRBJ1-2, the V gene TRBV21-1; the table gives TRBD1 as D, unverified against the DNA. TRBV21-1 is given as a pseudogene. The CDR3 sequence is 16 residues long. CDR3 nucleotide sequence: TGTGCCAGCAGCAAAAATCCCCCAGGGCCCCTACGGGGCTACACCTTC. Protein: CASSKNPPGPLRGYTF.

V gene TRBV19 combines with J gene TRBJ1-5; D unclear. V was pared by 3 bases and J by 3 bases, with 9 bases between. Germline CDR1 and CDR2: LNHDA and SQIVND (reference sequence). CDR3 length: 14 amino acids. The CDR3 coding sequence is TGTGCCAGTAGTATTTTAGGAGTCAATCAGCCCCAGCATTTT. It encodes CASSILGVNQPQHF.

This clone was recorded only once. The chain recombines TRBV6-5 with TRBJ1-4; 9 bases agree with TRBD1. CDR1 is MNHEY, CDR2 SVGAGI, per germline. After removal of 6 bases from V and 5 bases from J, the junction contained 4 bases not matched to a gene. The CDR3 spans 14 residues. The CDR3 nucleotides read TGTGCCAGCAGCTTCGGGACAGGGAATGAAAAACTGTTTTTT. Protein product: CASSFGTGNEKLFF.

The CDR3 nucleotides read TGTGCCAGTAGTATCACAGGGGGCAGGGGCACCGGGGAGCTGTTTTTT. Translation gives CASSITGGRGTGELFF. V is TRBV19 and J is TRBJ2-2; 9 bases map to TRBD1. J gave up 4 bases and V 3 bases, and 6 bases lay outside the gene matches. CDR3 length equals 16 residues. Germline CDR1 LNHDA, CDR2 SQIVND (reference sequence).

CDR3: CASSLSGLVTLPTDTQYF. In DNA, the CDR3 is TGCGCCAGCAGCTTGTCTGGACTAGTCACTTTACCTACAGATACGCAGTATTTT. The chain joins TRBV5-1 to TRBJ2-3, with TRBD2 matching 7 bases. The CDR3 is 18 amino acids. V was pared by 1 base and J by 3 bases, with 14 bases of the junction left unmatched. CDR1 SGHRS and CDR2 YFSETQ come from the germline V gene.

The gene calls are TRBV19 and TRBJ1-2; the match to TRBD1 covers 7 bases. Germline V gene sequence: CDR1 LNHDA, CDR2 SQIVND (reference sequence). The J segment lost 2 bases and the V segment lost 5 bases, leaving 11 bases of the junction unmatched. The CDR3 covers 16 residues. CDR3: CASSPLGQGVNYGYTF. CDR3 nucleotide sequence: TGTGCCAGTAGTCCCCTCGGGCAGGGGGTGAACTATGGCTACACCTTC.

The chain employs TRBV5-1 and TRBJ2-2; 7 positions match TRBD1. Germline CDR1 reads SGHRS; CDR2 reads YFSETQ. V shed 7 bases and J 4 bases; nucleotides not matched to a gene: 10. The CDR3 length is 15 residues. The CDR3 loop reads CASRGPGDSTGELFF. CDR3 DNA sequence: TGCGCCAGCCGCGGCCCTGGGGACAGCACCGGGGAGCTGTTTTTT.

The chain joins TRBV3-1 (or the pseudogene TRBV3-2) to TRBJ1-5, with D uncertain. V gave up 2 bases and J gave up 4 bases, with 9 bases separating them. CDR1 is LGHDT, CDR2 YNNKEL, per germline (reference sequence). The CDR3 spans 14 residues. The CDR3 here is CASSQFLNNQPQHF. The CDR3 DNA follows: TGTGCCAGCAGCCAATTTCTAAATAATCAGCCCCAGCATTTT.

This chain uses TRBV19 with TRBJ1-2; TRBD1 matches at 7 bases. Germline V gene sequence: CDR1 LNHDA, CDR2 SQIVND (reference sequence). The CDR3 is made up of 14 amino acids. Losses at the gene ends were 3 bases for V and 5 bases for J; bases not matched to a gene: 6. The CDR3 sequence is CASSMRDSRYGYTF. CDR3 bases: TGTGCCAGTAGTATGCGGGACAGCCGATATGGCTACACCTTC.